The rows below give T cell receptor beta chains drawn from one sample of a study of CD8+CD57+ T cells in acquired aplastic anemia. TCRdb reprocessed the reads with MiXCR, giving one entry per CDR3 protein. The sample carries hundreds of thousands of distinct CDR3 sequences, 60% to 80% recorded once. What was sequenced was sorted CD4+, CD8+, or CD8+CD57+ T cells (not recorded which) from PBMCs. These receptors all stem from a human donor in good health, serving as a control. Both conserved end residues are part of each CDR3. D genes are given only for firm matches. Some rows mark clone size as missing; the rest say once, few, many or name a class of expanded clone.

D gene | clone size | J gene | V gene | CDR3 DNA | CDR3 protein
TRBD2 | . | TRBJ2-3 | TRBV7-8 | TGCGCCAGCAGCCAAGAAAGCGGGGGGGTCACATATACGCAGTATTTT | CASSQESGGVTYTQYF
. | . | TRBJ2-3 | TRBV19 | TGTGCCAGTAGGTTCACTAGCTTCGATACGCAGTATTTT | CASRFTSFDTQYF
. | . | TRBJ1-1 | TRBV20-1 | TGCAGTGCTCAAGTCCCGGGACAACAGTTGGCTTTCTTT | CSAQVPGQQLAFF
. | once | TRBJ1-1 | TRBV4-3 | TGCGCTAACAGGCTGGGTTACACTGAAGCTTTCTTT | CANRLGYTEAFF
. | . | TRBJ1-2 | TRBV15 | TGTGCCGCCTCCCAAGGCGCGGTCTATGGCTACACCTTC | CAASQGAVYGYTF
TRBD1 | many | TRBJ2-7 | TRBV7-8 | TGTGCCAGCAGCTTCGGGAACCGGGACAGGGGAGACGAGCAGTACTTC | CASSFGNRDRGDEQYF
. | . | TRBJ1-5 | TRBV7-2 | TGTGCCAGCAGCTTTCCCCCCCTAGGAGGAGGTCAGCCCCAGCATTTT | CASSFPPLGGGQPQHF
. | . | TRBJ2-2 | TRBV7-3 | TGTGCCAGCAGTCGGGCTAGTGACTATGGCGGCACCTTCTTTTTT | CASSRASDYGGTFFF
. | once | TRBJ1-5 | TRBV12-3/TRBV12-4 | TGTGCCAGCAGCGAAAGCCCAGGGACTGGGAACAATCAGCCCCAGCATTTT | CASSESPGTGNNQPQHF
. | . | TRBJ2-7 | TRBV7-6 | TGTGCCAGCAGCCCCCGGACAGCCGCCTACAATGAGCAGTACTTC | CASSPRTAAYNEQYF
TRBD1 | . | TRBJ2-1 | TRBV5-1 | TGCGCCAGCAGCCGGACGACGACAGGGTCCTACAATGAGCAGTTCTTC | CASSRTTTGSYNEQFF
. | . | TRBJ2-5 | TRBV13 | TGTGCCATCAGCCAGGATTGGGGGACGGAGACCCAGTACTTC | CAISQDWGTETQYF
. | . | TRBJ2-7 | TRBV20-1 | TGCAGTGCGGAGGGCAGGCCTAATTCACACGAGCAGTACTTC | CSAEGRPNSHEQYF
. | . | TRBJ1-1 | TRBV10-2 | TGCAGCAGTATGGTCCAAGTTGGGAACACTGAAGCTTTCTTT | CSSMVQVGNTEAFF
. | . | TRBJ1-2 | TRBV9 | TGTGCCAGCAGCGTAGGGGCAGAACCTAACTATGGCTACACCTTC | CASSVGAEPNYGYTF
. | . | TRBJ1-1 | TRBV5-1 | TGCGCCAGCAGCGTGGGTCCTTCCTATGAAGCTTTCTTT | CASSVGPSYEAFF
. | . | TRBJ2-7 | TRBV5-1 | TGCGCCAGCAGCGTGACGGGAATAGGGGACGAGCAGTACTTC | CASSVTGIGDEQYF
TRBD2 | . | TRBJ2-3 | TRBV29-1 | TGCAGCGGTGGACTAGCCTTCCCCGAAGATACGCAGTATTTT | CSGGLAFPEDTQYF
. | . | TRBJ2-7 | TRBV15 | TGTGCCACCAGCAGTTACGGTCCGGGGGACTCCTACGAGCAGTACTTC | CATSSYGPGDSYEQYF
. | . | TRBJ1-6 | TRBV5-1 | TGCGCCAGCAGCTTAGATTATAATTCACCCCTCCACTTT | CASSLDYNSPLHF
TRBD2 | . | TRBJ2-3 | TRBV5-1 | TGCGCCAGCAGCCTGGAGGGGACTACTAGCACAGATACGCAGTATTTT | CASSLEGTTSTDTQYF
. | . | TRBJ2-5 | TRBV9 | TGTGCCAGCAGCCCTTGGACCGCAGAGAGGCTATATTTC | CASSPWTAERLYF
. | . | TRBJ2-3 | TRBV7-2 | TGTGCCAGCAGCTTAGTGCGGCCTGAGAGGGCAAACACCCAGTATTTT | CASSLVRPERANTQYF
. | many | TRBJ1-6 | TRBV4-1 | TGCGCCAGCAGCCAAGATCGGGGAGGGATCGGTTTAAATTCACCCCTCCACTTT | CASSQDRGGIGLNSPLHF
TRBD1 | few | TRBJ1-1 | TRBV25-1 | TGTGCCAGCAGTGGTATAGGGGGCGGCACTGAAGCTTTCTTT | CASSGIGGGTEAFF
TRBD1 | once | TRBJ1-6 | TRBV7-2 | TGCGCCAGCAGCCTAGACAGGGACGCACGGATACGCAGCCACTTT | CASSLDRDARIRSHF
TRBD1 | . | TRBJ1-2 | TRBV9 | TGTGCCAGCAGCGCTGGAGGACAGGGGAACTATGGCTACACCTTC | CASSAGGQGNYGYTF
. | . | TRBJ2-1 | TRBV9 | TGTGCCAGCAGCGCACCGGGACGCAGAAAGCAGCTCTTC | CASSAPGRRKQLF
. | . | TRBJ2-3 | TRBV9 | TGCGCCAGCAGCTTGGGGGGAGGTTACGCCGATGCGCAGTATTTT | CASSLGGGYADAQYF
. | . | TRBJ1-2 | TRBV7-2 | TGTACCAGCAGCTTAGCCCTGCCAGGGAATGGCTACACCTTC | CTSSLALPGNGYTF
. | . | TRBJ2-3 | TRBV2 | TGTGCCAGCAGACGACGGGGGTTCACAGATACGCAGTATTTT | CASRRRGFTDTQYF
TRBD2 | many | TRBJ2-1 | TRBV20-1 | TGCAGTGCTAGAGCCGCTCCGGCGGGAGGGCAGAATGAGCAGTTCTTC | CSARAAPAGGQNEQFF
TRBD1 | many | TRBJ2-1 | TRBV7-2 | TGTGCCAGCAGAGGGCAGGGGGCCTACAATGAGCAGTTCTTC | CASRGQGAYNEQFF
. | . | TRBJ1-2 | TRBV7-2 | TGTGCCAGCAGCCTCGGCCATAGGGCTAACTTTGGCTACACCTTC | CASSLGHRANFGYTF
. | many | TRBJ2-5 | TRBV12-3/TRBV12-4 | TGTGCCAGCAGTCCGCACAGGGCCGGTGAGACCCAGTACTTC | CASSPHRAGETQYF
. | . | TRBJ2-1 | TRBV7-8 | TGTGCCAGCAGCCCGACGAGCACAGGAAGATACAATGAGCAGTCATTC | CASSPTSTGRYNEQSF
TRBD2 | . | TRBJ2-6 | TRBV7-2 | TGTGCCAGCAGTCGCAACATGGGCACCGGGGGGGCGAACGTCCTGACTTTC | CASSRNMGTGGANVLTF
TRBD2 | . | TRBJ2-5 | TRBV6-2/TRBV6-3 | TGTGCCAGCACCGAACCCCGCGGACTAGCGGGGGGGCCCCAAGAGACCCAGTACTTC | CASTEPRGLAGGPQETQYF
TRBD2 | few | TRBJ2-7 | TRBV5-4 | TGTGCCAGCAGCTTGAAGGGACTAGCCTACGAGCAGTACTTC | CASSLKGLAYEQYF
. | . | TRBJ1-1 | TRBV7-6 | TGTGCCAGCAGCTTGGCCGCGTGGGGTGGGGGTGAAGCTTTCTTT | CASSLAAWGGGEAFF
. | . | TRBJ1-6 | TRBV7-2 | TGCGCCAGCAGCCAAGATCCCCCAGCGGGGGGGCGTTCTTCACCCCTCCACTTT | CASSQDPPAGGRSSPLHF
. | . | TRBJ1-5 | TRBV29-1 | TGCTGCGTTGCCAGGCAGGGAGTCAATCAGCTCCAGCATTTT | CCVARQGVNQLQHF
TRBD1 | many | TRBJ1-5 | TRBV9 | TGTGCCAGCAGCGCCGGGACAGGGTATCAGCCCCAGCATTTT | CASSAGTGYQPQHF
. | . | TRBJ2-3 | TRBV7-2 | TGTGCCGGCAGCTTGAGCGGAAGCACAGATACGCAGTATTTT | CAGSLSGSTDTQYF
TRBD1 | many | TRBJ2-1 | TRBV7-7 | TGTGCCAGCAGCGCTGAGGGACAGTACAATGAGCAGTTCTTC | CASSAEGQYNEQFF
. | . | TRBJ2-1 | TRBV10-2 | TGCGCCAGCAGTGACCCGAAAGATGAGCAGTTCTTC | CASSDPKDEQFF
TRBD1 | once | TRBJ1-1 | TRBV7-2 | TGTGCCAGCACCCTAGGGGGCAGAATGAACACTGAAGCTTTCTTT | CASTLGGRMNTEAFF
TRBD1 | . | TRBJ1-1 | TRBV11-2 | TGTGCCAGCAGCTTAAGGACAGGGGGCGTGAACACTGAAGCTTTCTTT | CASSLRTGGVNTEAFF
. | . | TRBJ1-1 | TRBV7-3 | TGTGCCAGCAGCGAAAGTTTGCCAGGGGCTGAAGCTTTCTTT | CASSESLPGAEAFF
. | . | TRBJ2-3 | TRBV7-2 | TGTGCCAGCAGCTCCCTCGGCGGGGCGGAAATAGATACGCAGTATTTT | CASSSLGGAEIDTQYF
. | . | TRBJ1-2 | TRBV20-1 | TGCAGTGCTAGTCCCCGAAAAGTGGATCGCTACACCTTC | CSASPRKVDRYTF
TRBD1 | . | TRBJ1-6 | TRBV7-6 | TGTGCCAGCAGCTTTGAGTCCCGGGACAGACACCGCAATTTT | CASSFESRDRHRNF
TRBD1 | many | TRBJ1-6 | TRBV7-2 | TGTGCCAGCAGCTTAGTGCCGGGACAGGTTAATTCACCCCTCCACTTT | CASSLVPGQVNSPLHF
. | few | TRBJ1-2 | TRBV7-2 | TGTGCCAGCAGCTTACGTGAGGCGGGGACGAACACCTTC | CASSLREAGTNTF
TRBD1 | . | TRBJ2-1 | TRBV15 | TGTGCCACCAGCAGGAATGGACAGGGTCGTGAGCAGTTCTTC | CATSRNGQGREQFF
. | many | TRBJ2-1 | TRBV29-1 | TGCAGCGTTGAAATAGACCAGTACAATGAGCAGTTCTTC | CSVEIDQYNEQFF
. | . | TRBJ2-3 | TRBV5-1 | TGCGCCAGCAGCTCCCTCCCAGGGACCAACAATGAGCAGTATTTT | CASSSLPGTNNEQYF